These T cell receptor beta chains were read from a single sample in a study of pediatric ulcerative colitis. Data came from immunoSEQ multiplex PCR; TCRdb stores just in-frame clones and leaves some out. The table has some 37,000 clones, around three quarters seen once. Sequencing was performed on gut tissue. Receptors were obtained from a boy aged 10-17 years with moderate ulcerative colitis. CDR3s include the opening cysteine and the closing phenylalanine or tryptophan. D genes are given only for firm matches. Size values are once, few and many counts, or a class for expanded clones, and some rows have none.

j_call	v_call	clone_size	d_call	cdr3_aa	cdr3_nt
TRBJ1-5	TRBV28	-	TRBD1	CASSLYRGNQPQHF	TGTGCCAGCAGTTTGTACAGGGGGAATCAGCCCCAGCATTTT
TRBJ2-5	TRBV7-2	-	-	CASSYTEVQETQYF	TGTGCCAGCAGCTATACTGAGGTCCAAGAGACCCAGTACTTC
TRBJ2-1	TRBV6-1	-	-	CASSARTTMSWEQFF	TGTGCCAGCAGTGCCAGAACTACAATGTCATGGGAGCAGTTCTTC
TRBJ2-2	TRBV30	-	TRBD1	CAWRGQGVNTGELFF	TGTGCCTGGAGGGGGCAGGGGGTGAACACCGGGGAGCTGTTTTTT
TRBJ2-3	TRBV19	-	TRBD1	CASGRTGGTDTQYF	TGTGCCAGTGGACGGACAGGGGGCACAGATACGCAGTATTTT
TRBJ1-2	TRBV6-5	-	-	CASSLMGRDGYTF	TGTGCCAGCAGTCTTATGGGGAGGGATGGCTACACCTTC
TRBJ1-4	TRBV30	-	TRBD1	CAGLQGAGEKLFF	TGTGCCGGACTACAGGGGGCTGGAGAAAAACTGTTTTTT
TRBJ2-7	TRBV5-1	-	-	CASSFGDSTHYEQYF	TGCGCCAGCAGCTTCGGGGATTCAACCCACTACGAGCAGTACTTC
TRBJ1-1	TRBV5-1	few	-	CASSLENRFLNTEAFF	TGCGCCAGCAGCTTGGAGAACAGATTTTTGAACACTGAAGCTTTCTTT
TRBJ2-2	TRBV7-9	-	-	CASSPLSSEALSGELFF	TGTGCCAGCAGCCCTCTTAGTAGCGAGGCACTGTCCGGGGAGCTGTTTTTT
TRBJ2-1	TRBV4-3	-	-	CASSQELGGAYNEQFF	TGCGCCAGCAGCCAAGAGTTAGGGGGAGCCTACAATGAGCAGTTCTTC
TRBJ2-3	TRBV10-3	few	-	CAISESGGPRSDTQYF	TGTGCCATCAGTGAGTCAGGAGGGCCTCGCTCAGATACGCAGTATTTT
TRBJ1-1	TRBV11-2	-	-	CASSLDLGDPKAFF	TGTGCCAGCAGCTTAGATCTAGGGGACCCCAAAGCTTTCTTT